This T cell receptor (beta chain) was identified in a study of T cells in Graves' hyperthyroidism and ophthalmopathy. The study, taken as a whole, reports: Most clonotypes expanded in thyroid above 0.001 were likewise present in blood.

Points on this clonotype: Its matching antigen is unknown.

Diagnosis rested on symptoms, serum thyroxine and TRAb, thyroid ultrasound, and orbital computed tomography. CDR3 length equals 14 residues. CDR1 is SGHRS, CDR2 YFSETQ, per germline. V was cut by 0 bases and J by 5 bases, with 9 bases left in between. The investigators amplified TCR beta CDR3 regions from RNA transcripts. The primer set for the first-round RT-PCR of the TCR CDR3 was HTBI. TCRdb passed the multiplex PCR reads through MiXCR, listing each CDR3 protein once. The sample yields about half a million distinct CDR3 sequences, approximately 23% seen once. The J gene is TRBJ1-5, the V gene TRBV5-1; D gene unclear. The sequence was collected from a woman in her 70s with Graves' ophthalmopathy. The sequencing input was blood. Here the CDR3 DNA reads TGCGCCAGCAGCTTGGGGCTGAACGATCAGCCCCAGCATTTT. Encoded protein: CASSLGLNDQPQHF.